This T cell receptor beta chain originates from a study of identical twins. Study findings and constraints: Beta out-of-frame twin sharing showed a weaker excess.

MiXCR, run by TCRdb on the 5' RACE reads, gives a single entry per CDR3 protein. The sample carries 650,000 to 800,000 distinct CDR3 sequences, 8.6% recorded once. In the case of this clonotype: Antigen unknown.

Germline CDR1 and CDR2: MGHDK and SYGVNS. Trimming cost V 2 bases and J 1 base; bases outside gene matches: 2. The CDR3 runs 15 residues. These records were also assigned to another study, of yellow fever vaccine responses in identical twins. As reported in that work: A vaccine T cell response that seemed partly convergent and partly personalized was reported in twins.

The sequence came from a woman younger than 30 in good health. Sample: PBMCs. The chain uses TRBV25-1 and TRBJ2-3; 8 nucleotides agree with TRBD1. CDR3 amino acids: CASSELDRGTDTQYF. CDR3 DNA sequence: TGTGCCAGCAGTGAACTGGACAGGGGCACAGATACGCAGTATTTT.